A selection of T cell receptor beta chains follows, all from one sample in a study of blood T cell repertoires in COVID-19. Assay: immunoSEQ multiplex PCR; the TCRdb copy retains only in-frame clones and omits some. The table includes some 400,000 clones, 90% detected once. Sequenced input: peripheral blood. All receptors come from a man younger than 35 with active or convalescent COVID-19. The CDR3 runs from the conserved cysteine through the conserved F or W. The D gene is left open where the match is weak. Some rows have no size entry. The others give once, few or many, or a class for an expanded clone.

TRBV3-1/TRBV3-2	.	TRBJ2-3	.	TGTGCCAGCAGCCAAGAGTTACGGGCAGATACGCAGTATTTT	CASSQELRADTQYF
TRBV9	.	TRBJ1-2	.	TGTGCCAGCAGCGGGGGTTTTGGGGGCGCTCGGAATGGCTACACCTTC	CASSGGFGGARNGYTF
TRBV28	.	TRBJ1-5	TRBD1	TGTGCCAGCGCAAAGCCGGGACAGGGGGAGCCCCAGCATTTT	CASAKPGQGEPQHF
TRBV18	.	TRBJ2-1	TRBD2	TGTGCCAGCTCACCACCGAACGGGAGGTCATCATGGGAGCAGTTCTTC	CASSPPNGRSSWEQFF
TRBV5-1	.	TRBJ2-7	.	TGCGCCAGCAGCTTGGAGCGCGAGCAGTACTTC	CASSLEREQYF
TRBV2	.	TRBJ1-3	TRBD1	TGTGCCAGCAGTGTGAGTGGACAGGGAGGGAACACCATATATTTT	CASSVSGQGGNTIYF
TRBV13	.	TRBJ2-1	.	TGTGCCAGCAGCTCACCGGGGGAGCAGTTCTTC	CASSSPGEQFF
TRBV7-8	.	TRBJ1-5	TRBD1	TGTGCCAGCAGCTTATCCGACAGGGGACTTCAGCCCCAGCATTTT	CASSLSDRGLQPQHF
TRBV3-1/TRBV3-2	.	TRBJ1-2	.	TGTGCCAGCAGCCAACTACGGGATAACTATGGCTACACCTTC	CASSQLRDNYGYTF
TRBV7-9	.	TRBJ2-1	TRBD2	TGTGCCAGCAGCTCCTCTGGCGGGAGGGCCAATGAGCAGTTCTTC	CASSSSGGRANEQFF
TRBV4-1	.	TRBJ2-2	.	TGCGCCAGCAGTCAAGGACACTACACCGGGGAGCTGTTTTTT	CASSQGHYTGELFF
TRBV7-8	once	TRBJ1-5	.	TGTGCCAGCAGCTTAGATGTAAGGACAGCCCTCAATCAGCCCCAGCATTTT	CASSLDVRTALNQPQHF
TRBV14	.	TRBJ2-2	.	TGTGCCAGCAGCCGAAAAGGAAAGGGTCCTGGACAAGTGAACACCGGGGAGCTGTTTTTT	CASSRKGKGPGQVNTGELFF
TRBV29-1	.	TRBJ1-2	TRBD1	TGCAGCGTTGGCGGGACAGGGGGTTATGGCTACACCTTC	CSVGGTGGYGYTF
TRBV7-3	.	TRBJ2-1	TRBD1	TGTGCCAGCAGCACCACGGACAGGGGCGCCTACAATGAGCAGTTCTTC	CASSTTDRGAYNEQFF
TRBV6-5	.	TRBJ1-3	TRBD1	TGTGCCAGCAGTTACGGGGGGACAGGGGGTTATCACATATATTTT	CASSYGGTGGYHIYF
TRBV9	.	TRBJ2-5	.	TGTGCCAGCAGCGAGGGAAGTGGGGCCGGTGAGACCCAGTACTTC	CASSEGSGAGETQYF
TRBV7-6	.	TRBJ1-5	.	TGTGCCAGCAGCACAGACCCCGGGACATATCAGCCCCAGCATTTT	CASSTDPGTYQPQHF
TRBV7-2	.	TRBJ1-1	.	TGTGCCAGCAGCGCAACAGGAGTAATGAACACTGAAGCTTTCTTT	CASSATGVMNTEAFF
TRBV4-1	.	TRBJ1-4	.	TGCGCCAGCAGCCGGAGACAGTTAAATGAAAAACTGTTTTTT	CASSRRQLNEKLFF
TRBV7-9	few	TRBJ2-7	TRBD1	TGTGCCAGCAGCTCACAAGACAGGGGGCAATACGAGCAGTACTTC	CASSSQDRGQYEQYF
TRBV18	.	TRBJ2-3	.	TGTGCCAGCTCACCACCCGGAGGGGCAACAGATACGCAGTATTTT	CASSPPGGATDTQYF
TRBV9	.	TRBJ2-7	TRBD2	TGTGCCAGCAGCGTAGGTGGTGGGGGGGCCTACGAGCAGTACTTC	CASSVGGGGAYEQYF
TRBV11-2	.	TRBJ1-2	.	TGTGCCAGCAGCTTAGGGCAGGCTAACTCCGGCTACACCTTC	CASSLGQANSGYTF
TRBV29-1	.	TRBJ2-7	TRBD1	TGCAGCGTTGAAGGAGGGACAGGGGGCGTAGGGCAGTACTTC	CSVEGGTGGVGQYF